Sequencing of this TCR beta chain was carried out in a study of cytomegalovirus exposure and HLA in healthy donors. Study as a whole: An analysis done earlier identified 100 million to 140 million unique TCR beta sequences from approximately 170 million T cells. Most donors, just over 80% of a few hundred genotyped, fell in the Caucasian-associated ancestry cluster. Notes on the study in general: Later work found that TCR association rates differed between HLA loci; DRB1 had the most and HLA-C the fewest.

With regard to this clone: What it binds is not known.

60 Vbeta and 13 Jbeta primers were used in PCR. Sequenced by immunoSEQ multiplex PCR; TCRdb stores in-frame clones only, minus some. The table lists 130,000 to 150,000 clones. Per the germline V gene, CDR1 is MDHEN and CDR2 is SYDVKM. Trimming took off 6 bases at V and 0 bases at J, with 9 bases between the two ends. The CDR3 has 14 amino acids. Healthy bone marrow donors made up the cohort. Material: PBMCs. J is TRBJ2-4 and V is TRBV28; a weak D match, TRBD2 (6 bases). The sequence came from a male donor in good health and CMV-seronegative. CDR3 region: CASSPGGAKNIQYF. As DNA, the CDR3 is TGTGCCAGCAGCCCCGGGGGAGCCAAAAACATTCAGTACTTC.